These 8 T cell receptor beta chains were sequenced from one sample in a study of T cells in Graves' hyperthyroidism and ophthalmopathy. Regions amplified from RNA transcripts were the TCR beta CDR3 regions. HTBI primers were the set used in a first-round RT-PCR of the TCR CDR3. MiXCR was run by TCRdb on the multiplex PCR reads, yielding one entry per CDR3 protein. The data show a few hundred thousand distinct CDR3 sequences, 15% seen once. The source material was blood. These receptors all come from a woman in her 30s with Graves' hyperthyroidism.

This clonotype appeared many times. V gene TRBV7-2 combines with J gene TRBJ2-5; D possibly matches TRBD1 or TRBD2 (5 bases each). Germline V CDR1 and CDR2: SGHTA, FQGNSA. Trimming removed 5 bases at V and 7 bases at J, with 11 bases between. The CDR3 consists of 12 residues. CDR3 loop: CASSKERGTQYF. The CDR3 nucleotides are TGTGCCAGCAGCAAGGAGAGGGGGACCCAGTACTTC. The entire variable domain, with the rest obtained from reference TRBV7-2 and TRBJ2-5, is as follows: GAGVSQSPSNKVTEKGKDVELRCDPISGHTALYWYRQSLGQGLEFLIYFQGNSAPDKSGLPSDRFSAERTGGSVSTLTIQRTQQEDSAVYLCASSKERGTQYFGPGTRLLVL.

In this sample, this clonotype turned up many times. CDR3: CRAGPQRETQYF. The CDR3 DNA follows: TGCAGAGCGGGACCTCAAAGGGAGACCCAGTACTTC. The chain combines TRBV20-1 with TRBJ2-5; the match to TRBD2 covers 7 bases. CDR1 is DFQATT, CDR2 SNEGSKA, per germline (reference sequence). The CDR3 contains 12 residues.

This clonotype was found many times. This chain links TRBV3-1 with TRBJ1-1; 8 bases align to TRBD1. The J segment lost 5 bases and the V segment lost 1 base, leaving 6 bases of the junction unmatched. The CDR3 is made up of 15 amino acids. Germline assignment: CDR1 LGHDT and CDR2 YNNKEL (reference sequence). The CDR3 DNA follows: TGTGCCAGCAGCCAAGGGTCAGGGGGCTTTACTGAAGCTTTCTTT. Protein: CASSQGSGGFTEAFF.

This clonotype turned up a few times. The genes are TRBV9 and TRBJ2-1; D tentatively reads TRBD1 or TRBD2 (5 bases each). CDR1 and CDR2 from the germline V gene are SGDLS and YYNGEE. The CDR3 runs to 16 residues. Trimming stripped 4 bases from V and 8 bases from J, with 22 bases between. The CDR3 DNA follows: TGTGCCAGCAGCAGAATAGACCGGGACGCCCGTCATGAGCAGTTCTTC. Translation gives CASSRIDRDARHEQFF.

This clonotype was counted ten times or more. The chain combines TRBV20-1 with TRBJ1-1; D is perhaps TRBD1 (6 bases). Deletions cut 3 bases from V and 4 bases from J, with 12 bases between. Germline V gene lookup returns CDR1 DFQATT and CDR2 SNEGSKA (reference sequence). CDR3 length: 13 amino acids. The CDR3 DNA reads TGCAGTGCTAGCGGGACACTGATCACTGAAGCTTTCTTT. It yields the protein CSASGTLITEAFF.

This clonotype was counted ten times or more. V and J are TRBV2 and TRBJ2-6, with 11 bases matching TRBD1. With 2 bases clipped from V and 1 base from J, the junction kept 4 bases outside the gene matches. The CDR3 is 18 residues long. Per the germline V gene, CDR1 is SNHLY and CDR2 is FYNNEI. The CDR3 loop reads CASSEYRDRGSGANVLTF. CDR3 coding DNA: TGTGCCAGCAGTGAATATCGGGACAGGGGGTCTGGGGCCAACGTCCTGACTTTC.

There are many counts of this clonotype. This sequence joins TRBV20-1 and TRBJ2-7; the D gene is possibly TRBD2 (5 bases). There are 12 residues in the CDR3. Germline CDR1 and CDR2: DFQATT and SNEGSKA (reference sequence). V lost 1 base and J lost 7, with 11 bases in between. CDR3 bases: TGCAGTGCTAGAGGTCTTTCGGGGGAGCAGTACTTC. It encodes CSARGLSGEQYF.

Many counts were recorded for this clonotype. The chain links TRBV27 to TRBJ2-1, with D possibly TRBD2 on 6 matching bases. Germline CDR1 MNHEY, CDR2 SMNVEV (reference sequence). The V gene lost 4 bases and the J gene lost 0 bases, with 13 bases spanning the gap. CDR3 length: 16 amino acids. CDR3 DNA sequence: TGTGCCAGCAGTTATGGGGGTAGCGGCTCCTACAATGAGCAGTTCTTC. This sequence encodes CASSYGGSGSYNEQFF.